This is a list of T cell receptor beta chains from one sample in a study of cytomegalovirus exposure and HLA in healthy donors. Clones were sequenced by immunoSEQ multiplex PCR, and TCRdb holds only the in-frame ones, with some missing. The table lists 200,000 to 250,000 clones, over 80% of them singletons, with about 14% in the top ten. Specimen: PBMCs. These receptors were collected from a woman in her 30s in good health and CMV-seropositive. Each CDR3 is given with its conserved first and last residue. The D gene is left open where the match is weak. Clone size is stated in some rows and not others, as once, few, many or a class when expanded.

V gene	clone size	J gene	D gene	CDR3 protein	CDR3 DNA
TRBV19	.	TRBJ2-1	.	CASSLRDRPNNEQFF	TGTGCCAGTAGCTTGCGGGACAGACCTAACAATGAGCAGTTCTTC
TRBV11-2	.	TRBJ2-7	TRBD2	CASSSRLAGGSYEQYF	TGTGCCAGCAGCTCCCGACTAGCGGGAGGGTCCTACGAGCAGTACTTC
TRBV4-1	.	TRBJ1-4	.	CASSPLGRKRDEKLFF	TGCGCCAGCAGCCCCCTGGGTCGTAAGCGGGATGAAAAACTGTTTTTT
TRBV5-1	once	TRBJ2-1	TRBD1	CASSLIGTGTYNEQFF	TGCGCCAGCAGCTTGATTGGGACAGGGACCTACAATGAGCAGTTCTTC
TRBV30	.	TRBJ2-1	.	CAWSLANEQFF	TGTGCCTGGAGTTTAGCCAATGAGCAGTTCTTC
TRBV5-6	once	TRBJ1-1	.	CASSLAMGEMNTEAFF	TGTGCCAGCAGCTTGGCGATGGGCGAGATGAACACTGAAGCTTTCTTT
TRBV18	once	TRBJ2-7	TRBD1	CASSPPGTAHFYSYEQYF	TGTGCCAGCTCACCACCCGGGACAGCCCACTTTTACTCCTACGAGCAGTACTTC
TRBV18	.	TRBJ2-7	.	CASSPPWGRESYEQYF	TGTGCCAGCTCACCACCCTGGGGCCGGGAGAGCTACGAGCAGTACTTC
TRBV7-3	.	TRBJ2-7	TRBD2	CASSLGRGRLYEQYF	TGTGCCAGCAGCTTAGGGCGCGGGAGGCTCTACGAGCAGTACTTC
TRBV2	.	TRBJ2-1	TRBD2	CASIPKGTSGRYEQFF	TGTGCCAGCATTCCCAAAGGGACTAGCGGGAGATATGAGCAGTTCTTC
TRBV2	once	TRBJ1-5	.	CASMRGLRKPQHF	TGTGCCAGCATGAGGGGTCTGAGGAAGCCCCAGCATTTT